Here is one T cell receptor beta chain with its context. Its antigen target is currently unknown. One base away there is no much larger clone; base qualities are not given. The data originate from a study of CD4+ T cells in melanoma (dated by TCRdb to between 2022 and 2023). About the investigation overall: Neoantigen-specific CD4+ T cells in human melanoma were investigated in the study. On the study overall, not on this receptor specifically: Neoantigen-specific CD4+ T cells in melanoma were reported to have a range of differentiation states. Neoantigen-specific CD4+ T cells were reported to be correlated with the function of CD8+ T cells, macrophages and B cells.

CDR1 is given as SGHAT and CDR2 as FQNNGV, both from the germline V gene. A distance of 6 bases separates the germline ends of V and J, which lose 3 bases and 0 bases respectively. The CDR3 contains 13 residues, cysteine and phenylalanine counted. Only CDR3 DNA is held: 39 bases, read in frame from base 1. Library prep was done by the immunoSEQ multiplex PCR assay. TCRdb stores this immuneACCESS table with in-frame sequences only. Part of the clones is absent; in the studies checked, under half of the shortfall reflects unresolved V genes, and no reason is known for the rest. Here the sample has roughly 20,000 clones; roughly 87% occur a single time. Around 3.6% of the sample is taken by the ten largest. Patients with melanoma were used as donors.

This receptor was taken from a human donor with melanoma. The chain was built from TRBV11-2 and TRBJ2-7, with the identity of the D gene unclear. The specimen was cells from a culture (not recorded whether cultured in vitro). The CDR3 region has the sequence CASSFRSSYEQYF. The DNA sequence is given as TGTGCCAGCAGCTTCCGTAGCTCCTACGAGCAGTACTTC.